A selection of T cell receptor beta chains follows, all from one sample in a study of identical twins. One entry per CDR3 protein results from TCRdb running MiXCR on the 5' RACE reads. The profile covers 1,800,000 or so distinct CDR3 sequences, with less than 40% appearing a single time and about 0.27% taken by the ten largest. Material: cord blood. The receptors were sampled from a newborn girl in good health. Each CDR3 is given with its conserved first and last residue. Each record gives: clone size, V gene, J gene, D gene, CDR3 protein, CDR3 DNA. A D gene is named only where the DNA matches it firmly. Clone sizes are given selectively: once, few, many, or a class where the clone is expanded.

-,TRBV20-1,TRBJ1-2,-,CSARDGRGDKNYGYTF,TGCAGTGCTAGAGACGGCAGGGGTGACAAGAACTATGGCTACACCTTC
once,TRBV20-1,TRBJ2-7,-,CSARDLAGPYNEQYF,TGCAGTGCTAGAGATCTGGCGGGACCGTACAATGAGCAGTACTTC
few,TRBV29-1,TRBJ1-1,-,CSAANGSPEAFF,TGCAGCGCCGCGAACGGTAGTCCTGAAGCTTTCTTT
few,TRBV6-1,TRBJ1-5,-,CASSASGRGGSVEPQHF,TGTGCCAGCAGTGCGAGTGGCAGGGGCGGGTCAGTGGAGCCCCAGCATTTT
-,TRBV12-3/TRBV12-4,TRBJ1-5,TRBD1,CASSFLAGGQPQHF,TGTGCCAGCAGTTTTTTAGCAGGGGGTCAGCCCCAGCATTTT
-,TRBV7-9,TRBJ1-3,-,CASGHLVNGNTIYF,TGTGCCAGCGGGCATCTCGTAAATGGAAACACCATATATTTT
few,TRBV12-3/TRBV12-4,TRBJ2-7,TRBD1,CASRGTGYNSYEQYF,TGTGCCAGCCGAGGGACAGGGTATAACTCCTACGAGCAGTACTTC
-,TRBV5-1,TRBJ1-4,-,CASSSGGVFEKLFF,TGCGCCAGCAGCTCGGGAGGGGTCTTTGAAAAACTGTTTTTT
-,TRBV9,TRBJ2-3,-,CASSVEGARIDTQYF,TGTGCCAGCAGCGTAGAGGGCGCCAGAATAGATACGCAGTATTTT
-,TRBV10-2,TRBJ1-4,-,CASSEPGRKGEKLFF,TGCGCCAGCAGCGAACCGGGTAGGAAGGGTGAAAAACTGTTTTTT
-,TRBV28,TRBJ1-5,TRBD1,CASSLYDRDYQPQHF,TGTGCCAGCAGTTTATATGACAGGGACTATCAGCCCCAGCATTTT
-,TRBV5-8,TRBJ2-3,-,CASSPPGRQGTDTQYF,TGTGCCAGCAGCCCTCCCGGTAGGCAGGGGACAGATACGCAGTATTTT
-,TRBV10-1,TRBJ2-7,-,CASSENPHYGQSVYEQYF,TGCGCCAGCAGTGAAAACCCCCACTACGGACAGTCTGTCTACGAGCAGTACTTC